A selection of T cell receptor beta chains follows, all from one sample in a study of T cell changes during pregnancy in multiple sclerosis. Sequencing was performed with immunoSEQ multiplex PCR; in TCRdb, only in-frame clones are kept and a portion is missing. The sample lists tens of thousands of clones; 85% to 95% were seen once. Sequencing was performed on CD4+ T cells from peripheral blood mononuclear cells, taken in the third trimester of pregnancy. The source of these receptors is a female donor with multiple sclerosis, enrolled in a pregnancy study. CDR3s include the opening cysteine and the closing phenylalanine or tryptophan. The order of the fields is J gene, D gene, clone size, V gene, CDR3 protein, CDR3 DNA. A D gene is named only where the DNA matches it firmly. Size is stated for part of the rows, as once, few or many counts, or as a class when the clone is expanded.

TRBJ2-5,.,.,TRBV5-4,CASSPDFTQETQYF,TGTGCCAGCAGTCCGGACTTTACTCAAGAGACCCAGTACTTC
TRBJ2-5,.,few,TRBV5-1,CASSVNRVQETQYF,TGCGCCAGCAGCGTAAACAGGGTACAAGAGACCCAGTACTTC
TRBJ2-1,TRBD2,.,TRBV30,CAWTAGLAVNEQFF,TGTGCCTGGACAGCGGGACTAGCGGTCAATGAGCAGTTCTTC
TRBJ1-5,TRBD1,.,TRBV7-3,CASSRDRVGEPQHF,TGTGCCAGCAGCCGGGACAGGGTAGGGGAGCCCCAGCATTTT
TRBJ2-4,TRBD2,.,TRBV27,CASSVGTSGRGNIQYF,TGTGCCAGCAGTGTCGGGACTAGCGGGAGGGGAAACATTCAGTACTTC
TRBJ2-7,.,.,TRBV30,CAWSGGNSYEQYF,TGTGCCTGGAGTGGAGGGAACTCCTACGAGCAGTACTTC
TRBJ2-1,TRBD2,.,TRBV7-3,CASSLLGLAGGPFPTNEQFF,TGTGCCAGCAGTCTCCTCGGACTAGCGGGAGGGCCTTTCCCTACCAATGAGCAGTTCTTC
TRBJ2-1,TRBD2,.,TRBV5-1,CASSSGLAGVGEQFF,TGCGCCAGCAGCTCGGGACTAGCGGGAGTCGGTGAGCAGTTCTTC
TRBJ2-7,TRBD1,.,TRBV5-1,CASSTRTGGTYEQYF,TGCGCCAGCAGTACGAGGACAGGGGGCACCTACGAGCAGTACTTC
TRBJ1-1,.,.,TRBV18,CASSWAKDTEAFF,TGTGCCAGCTCATGGGCTAAGGACACTGAAGCTTTCTTT
TRBJ2-3,TRBD1,.,TRBV19,CASTSTGVFPDTQYF,TGTGCCAGTACTTCTACAGGGGTTTTCCCAGATACGCAGTATTTT
TRBJ2-1,TRBD2,.,TRBV13,CASSLLAGPNEQFF,TGTGCCAGCAGCTTACTAGCGGGGCCCAATGAGCAGTTCTTC
TRBJ2-3,.,.,TRBV9,CASSVGSSHSTDTQYF,TGTGCCAGCAGCGTCGGGTCTAGCCACAGCACAGATACGCAGTATTTT
TRBJ2-7,TRBD1,.,TRBV15,CATSPPGQAREQYF,TGTGCCACCAGCCCCCCGGGACAGGCGAGGGAGCAGTACTTC
TRBJ2-1,.,.,TRBV18,CASSQNRDNEQFF,TGTGCCAGCTCACAAAACAGGGACAATGAGCAGTTCTTC
TRBJ1-2,TRBD1,.,TRBV28,CASRTGGQGLGYTF,TGTGCCAGCAGAACCGGGGGACAGGGTCTGGGCTACACCTTC
TRBJ1-6,TRBD1,.,TRBV27,CASSPHPRGRASPLHF,TGTGCCAGCAGTCCCCACCCCAGGGGGCGGGCTTCACCCCTCCACTTT
TRBJ2-7,.,.,TRBV23-1,CASSPPRGVSGVHYEQYF,TGCGCCAGCAGCCCACCAAGGGGAGTGTCGGGGGTCCATTACGAGCAGTACTTC
TRBJ1-3,.,.,TRBV30,CAWRRGQSSGNTIYF,TGTGCCTGGAGACGAGGACAATCCAGTGGAAACACCATATATTTT
TRBJ2-7,TRBD1,.,TRBV19,CASSIAPDRVVSEQYF,TGTGCCAGTAGTATCGCCCCGGACAGGGTAGTCTCCGAGCAGTACTTC
TRBJ1-1,TRBD1,.,TRBV10-3,CAISERDRGTEAFF,TGTGCCATCAGTGAGCGGGACAGGGGGACTGAAGCTTTCTTT
TRBJ2-7,.,.,TRBV11-2,CASSLWGAGEQYF,TGTGCCAGCAGCTTATGGGGTGCGGGTGAGCAGTACTTC
TRBJ2-2,TRBD2,.,TRBV2,CASSRRSGGATGELFF,TGTGCCAGCAGTCGTAGGTCGGGGGGGGCCACCGGGGAGCTGTTTTTT
TRBJ2-1,TRBD2,.,TRBV5-1,CASRGAGGDNEQFF,TGCGCCAGCAGGGGAGCGGGGGGGGACAATGAGCAGTTCTTC
TRBJ1-2,TRBD1,.,TRBV4-2,CASSQDKGQGLNYGYTF,TGTGCCAGCAGCCAAGATAAGGGACAGGGACTTAACTATGGCTACACCTTC
TRBJ2-3,.,.,TRBV14,CASSQGAGQGYDTQYF,TGTGCCAGCAGCCAAGGGGCTGGGCAGGGCTACGATACGCAGTATTTT
TRBJ2-1,.,.,TRBV18,CASLRDSSANYNEQFF,TGTGCCAGCTTGCGGGACAGCTCGGCGAACTACAATGAGCAGTTCTTC
TRBJ2-1,TRBD1,.,TRBV5-1,CATKNGQGYNNEQFF,TGCGCCACCAAGAACGGACAGGGTTATAACAATGAGCAGTTCTTC
TRBJ2-7,TRBD1,once,TRBV7-3,CASSLMGTGNYEQYF,TGTGCCAGCAGCTTAATGGGGACAGGGAATTACGAGCAGTACTTC
TRBJ1-2,TRBD1,.,TRBV7-9,CASSSRRGQGDSWNYGYTF,TGTGCCAGCAGCTCCCGGCGGGGACAGGGGGATAGTTGGAACTATGGCTACACCTTC
TRBJ2-3,TRBD2,.,TRBV5-1,CASSSLAGGSDTQYF,TGCGCCAGCTCGAGTCTAGCGGGAGGATCAGATACGCAGTATTTT
TRBJ1-2,.,.,TRBV6-5,CASSYDTGSGGYTF,TGTGCCAGCAGTTACGACACAGGGTCGGGAGGCTACACCTTC
TRBJ1-2,.,.,TRBV28,CASSFQGGYGYTF,TGTGCCAGCAGCTTCCAGGGTGGCTATGGCTACACCTTC
TRBJ1-4,.,.,TRBV7-8,CASSLREKLGTNEKLFF,TGTGCCAGCAGCTTAAGAGAAAAACTCGGAACTAATGAAAAACTGTTTTTT
TRBJ2-5,.,.,TRBV5-8,CASSFPRGKTQYF,TGTGCCAGCAGCTTCCCCAGGGGCAAGACCCAGTACTTC
TRBJ1-2,.,.,TRBV27,CASSPRRGGDNYGYTF,TGTGCCAGCAGTCCCCGAAGGGGGGGTGACAACTATGGCTACACCTTC
TRBJ1-2,.,.,TRBV21-1,CASSKAQEAGDRHYGYTF,TGTGCCAGCAGCAAAGCGCAAGAGGCAGGGGATCGTCACTATGGCTACACCTTC
TRBJ2-1,.,.,TRBV5-1,CASSLAKLSSSYNEQFF,TGCGCCAGCAGCTTGGCAAAACTTTCAAGCTCCTACAATGAGCAGTTCTTC
TRBJ2-3,.,.,TRBV6-6,CASSYLSPDTQYF,TGTGCCAGCAGTTACTTATCTCCGGATACGCAGTATTTT
TRBJ2-7,.,.,TRBV11-3,CASSPARASYEQYF,TGTGCCAGCAGCCCTGCCCGAGCCTCCTACGAGCAGTACTTC
TRBJ1-1,.,.,TRBV29-1,CSVGGERDTEAFF,TGCAGCGTGGGGGGGGAAAGGGACACTGAAGCTTTCTTT
TRBJ1-2,.,.,TRBV6-5,CASRLTDWGGYTF,TGTGCCAGCAGACTAACGGACTGGGGTGGCTACACCTTC
TRBJ2-1,.,.,TRBV2,CATSGVRSYNEQFF,TGTGCCACCTCGGGAGTTCGTTCCTACAATGAGCAGTTCTTC